This T cell receptor (beta chain) was sequenced in a study of OX40 agonist ivuxolimab in advanced cancers. Per germline, CDR1 MNHNY and CDR2 SVGAGI (reference sequence). V was clipped by 2 bases and J by 5 bases, with 9 bases between them. The CDR3 loop spans 13 amino acids. To note about this clone: No antigen is known for it.

Broader study findings: Expanded clones tended on average to be more numerous among CD8+ T cells than CD4+.

Repertoires were generated with immunoSEQ multiplex PCR, while TCRdb's copy carries only in-frame clones and drops some. The profile shows some 65,000 clones, approximately 90% of them singletons. Samples of blood were obtained at baseline, on cycle 4 day 1, and on cycle 7 day 1. This TCR came from an adult with an advanced solid tumor such as melanoma, head and neck, liver or kidney cancer. The chain employs TRBV6-6 and TRBJ1-1; D might be TRBD1 (5 bases). The specimen comprised CD4+ or CD8+ T cells sorted from blood, sampled in a trial of the OX40 agonist ivuxolimab. The CDR3 is CASSYQGGTEAFF. CDR3 nucleotide sequence: TGTGCCAGCAGTTACCAGGGAGGAACTGAAGCTTTCTTT.